Listed below are T cell receptor beta chains from one sample, sequenced in a study of CD8 T cells in ankylosing spondylitis. MiXCR, applied by TCRdb to the 5' RACE reads, yields one record per CDR3 protein. The sample lists tens of thousands of distinct CDR3 sequences, roughly 9% occurring once. The sequenced sample was blood, either unsorted or a sorted T cell fraction (not recorded which). These receptor sequences come from a male donor with ankylosing spondylitis. Each CDR3 is given with its conserved first and last residue. D genes are given only for firm matches. A clone size is listed for some rows: how often the clone was seen (once, few, many), or a class if it is expanded.

clone size	J gene	D gene	V gene	CDR3 DNA	CDR3 protein
-	TRBJ2-1	TRBD2	TRBV5-1	TGCGCCAGCAGCGAGGGACTAGCGGGAGGTTTTCTCTACAATGAGCAGTTCTTC	CASSEGLAGGFLYNEQFF
-	TRBJ2-1	TRBD1	TRBV12-3/TRBV12-4	TGTGCCAGCAGCCCAGACAGGGGCGCGTACAATGAGCAGTTCTTC	CASSPDRGAYNEQFF
many	TRBJ2-1	-	TRBV2	TGTGCCAGCACCGACGGTGTAGGGTGGAATGAGCAGTTCTTC	CASTDGVGWNEQFF
many	TRBJ2-1	TRBD2	TRBV7-9	TGTGCCAGCAGCCCGCGACTAGCGGGGATCTCCTACAATGAGCAGTTCTTC	CASSPRLAGISYNEQFF
few	TRBJ2-1	TRBD2	TRBV24-1	TGTGCCACCAGTGATTTGGGACTAGCGGGAGGGCCCCTTTCGGAGCAGTTCTTC	CATSDLGLAGGPLSEQFF
-	TRBJ2-3	TRBD2	TRBV14	TGTGCCAGCAGCCGGACTAGGCTTAGCACAGATACGCAGTATTTT	CASSRTRLSTDTQYF
many	TRBJ2-3	TRBD2	TRBV2	TGTGCCAGCAGCCCTTCCTCGCGGGAGAGCACAGATACGCAGTATTTT	CASSPSSRESTDTQYF
many	TRBJ2-5	-	TRBV12-3/TRBV12-4	TGTGCCAGCAGTTTAGTGTCTAGCTGGGAGACCCAGTACTTC	CASSLVSSWETQYF
few	TRBJ2-1	-	TRBV27	TGTGCCAGCAGAAGTCCTACGTCCTACAATGAGCAGTTCTTC	CASRSPTSYNEQFF
many	TRBJ2-1	-	TRBV11-2	TGTGCCAGCAGCTTCGACGGGCGCGTTCGTGGCAATGAGCAGTTCTTC	CASSFDGRVRGNEQFF
-	TRBJ2-3	-	TRBV13	TGTGCCAGCAGCTTAGCCGAAAACCGGGAGGATACGCAGTATTTT	CASSLAENREDTQYF
few	TRBJ2-2	TRBD1	TRBV11-2	TGTGCCAGCAGCTGGGACAGGGTTAACGGGGAGCTGTTTTTT	CASSWDRVNGELFF
few	TRBJ2-7	-	TRBV9	TGTGCCAGCAGTGAATTCGGAGGAAACGAGCAGTACTTC	CASSEFGGNEQYF
few	TRBJ1-1	-	TRBV12-3/TRBV12-4	TGTGCCAGCAGTTTGGGGTACACTGAAGCTTTCTTT	CASSLGYTEAFF
few	TRBJ2-7	TRBD2	TRBV11-2	TGTGCCAGCAGCTTAGGGGCGGGAGGGCCCTGGGAGCAGTACTTC	CASSLGAGGPWEQYF
-	TRBJ1-5	-	TRBV10-3	TGTGCCATCAGTGACCCCGGTCCGGCGGGGGATCAGCCCCAGCATTTT	CAISDPGPAGDQPQHF
few	TRBJ2-3	-	TRBV2	TGTGCCACTTGGAGAAGGGGAACAGATACGCAGTATTTT	CATWRRGTDTQYF
-	TRBJ2-7	TRBD2	TRBV27	TGTGCCAGCAGCTTAACCCCGGGACTAGCGAACGAGCAGTACTTC	CASSLTPGLANEQYF
many	TRBJ2-5	-	TRBV29-1	TGCAGCGTTGAAGGGTACCTGTACCAAGAGACCCAGTACTTC	CSVEGYLYQETQYF
few	TRBJ2-5	-	TRBV27	TGTGCCAGCAGTTTCGGGGTTTCGGGTGAGACCCAGTACTTC	CASSFGVSGETQYF
few	TRBJ2-1	-	TRBV12-3/TRBV12-4	TGTGCCAGCAGTTTAATCGGCCTCACATGGAATGAGCAGTTCTTC	CASSLIGLTWNEQFF
many	TRBJ2-3	-	TRBV14	TGTGCCAGCAGCCAAGGATGGGGGTTGAGTGATCGGTATTTT	CASSQGWGLSDRYF
many	TRBJ1-6	-	TRBV10-2	TGCGCCAGCAGTGATCTAAGAAATTCACCCCTCCACTTT	CASSDLRNSPLHF
-	TRBJ1-1	-	TRBV19	TGTGCCAGTAAGACACCCCTGAACACTGAAGCTTTCTTT	CASKTPLNTEAFF
-	TRBJ1-5	-	TRBV19	TGTGCCAGTAGTCAATGGGGCCAATGGGATCAGCCCCAGCATTTT	CASSQWGQWDQPQHF
-	TRBJ2-3	-	TRBV7-9	TGTGCCAGCCCGTCTGTGGAGGGGGTCACAGATACGCAGTATTTT	CASPSVEGVTDTQYF
many	TRBJ2-7	-	TRBV20-1	TGCAGTGCTAGAGATATAGCCTACGAGCAGTACTTC	CSARDIAYEQYF
few	TRBJ2-1	TRBD2	TRBV7-9	TGTGCCAGCAGGCCGGGACTAGCTACTTACAATGAGCAGTTCTTC	CASRPGLATYNEQFF
-	TRBJ1-1	-	TRBV2	TGTGCCACCTACTCGGATACGGGGACTGAAGCTTTCTTT	CATYSDTGTEAFF
few	TRBJ2-5	-	TRBV24-1	TGTGCCACCAGTGAAAGGGGAAGAGAGACCCAGTACTTC	CATSERGRETQYF
-	TRBJ2-6	-	TRBV6-5	TGTGCCAGCAGTTACTCCGAGGGGTATGGGGCCAACGTCCTGACTTTC	CASSYSEGYGANVLTF
-	TRBJ2-1	TRBD1	TRBV24-1	TGTGCCACCAGTGATCTCCGGGACAGGGTCAATGAGCAGTTCTTC	CATSDLRDRVNEQFF
few	TRBJ2-1	-	TRBV11-2	TGTGCCAGCAGCTACCGGACAGAGTCCCACAATGAGCAGTTCTTC	CASSYRTESHNEQFF
-	TRBJ2-3	-	TRBV27	TGTGCCAGCACATTACGGGGAGCCCCAGATACGCAGTATTTT	CASTLRGAPDTQYF
many	TRBJ2-1	-	TRBV11-2	TGTGCCAGCAGCCCATTTAACTCGAGGGATGAGCAGTTCTTC	CASSPFNSRDEQFF
many	TRBJ2-7	-	TRBV12-3/TRBV12-4	TGTGCCAGCAGTTTGGACAACTACGAGCAGTACTTC	CASSLDNYEQYF
few	TRBJ2-5	-	TRBV11-1	TGTGCCAGCAGCATGCTAGAATCGGAGACCCAGTACTTC	CASSMLESETQYF
many	TRBJ2-1	TRBD2	TRBV7-8	TGTGCCAGCAGCTCCCCTCTAGAGAGTAGCGGGATCTACAATGAGCAGTTCTTC	CASSSPLESSGIYNEQFF
-	TRBJ2-3	TRBD2	TRBV20-1	TGCAGTGCGGCCACACTAGCGGGAAGTCCGAGCGCAGATACGCAGTATTTT	CSAATLAGSPSADTQYF
few	TRBJ1-5	-	TRBV20-1	TGCAGTGCTAGAGAGGACGGAACTAGCAATCAGCCCCAGCATTTT	CSAREDGTSNQPQHF
-	TRBJ2-5	TRBD2	TRBV7-2	TGTGCCAGCAGCTCGAACTGGGAGGGAGAGACCCAGTACTTC	CASSSNWEGETQYF
many	TRBJ2-1	-	TRBV5-1	TGCGCCAGCAGCTTGAGCGATGTCGACAATGAGCAGTTCTTC	CASSLSDVDNEQFF
-	TRBJ2-1	-	TRBV4-1	TGCGCCAGCAGCCAAGGGGGGTTGGATAATGAGCAGTTCTTC	CASSQGGLDNEQFF
few	TRBJ1-1	-	TRBV5-6	TGTGCCAGCAGCTGGGGTGGGGGGAACACTGAAGCTTTCTTT	CASSWGGGNTEAFF
many	TRBJ1-2	-	TRBV5-1	TGCGCCAGCAGCGTGGACGCCCGTGAGGGCTACACCTTC	CASSVDAREGYTF
many	TRBJ2-2	-	TRBV25-1	TGTGCCAGCAGTGTTTTGGGCACCGGGGAGCTGTTTTTT	CASSVLGTGELFF
many	TRBJ2-7	TRBD2	TRBV11-2	TGTGCCAGCAGCTCCAGCGGGAGGGACTCCTACGAGCAGTACTTC	CASSSSGRDSYEQYF
-	TRBJ2-7	TRBD1	TRBV7-9	TGTGCCAGCAGCCCTAGGCCGGGACAGGGCTACGAGCAGTACTTC	CASSPRPGQGYEQYF
many	TRBJ1-2	TRBD1	TRBV27	TGTGCCAGCAGCTCAAGGGGACAGGGGGAACACCCCTATGGCTACACCTTC	CASSSRGQGEHPYGYTF
once	TRBJ2-5	TRBD2	TRBV11-2	TGTGCCAGCAGCTCCGGACTAGCGGTCTCCCAAGAGACCCAGTACTTC	CASSSGLAVSQETQYF
many	TRBJ2-3	TRBD2	TRBV7-9	TGTGCCAGCAGCCCGCATACTAGCGCCAGCACAGATACGCAGTATTTT	CASSPHTSASTDTQYF
-	TRBJ2-7	-	TRBV11-2	TGTGCCAGCAGCTCCGCAGGTTCGGGCGGAGCTTACGAGCAGTACTTC	CASSSAGSGGAYEQYF
many	TRBJ2-1	-	TRBV24-1	TGTGCCACCTTTAGGGCAAAATGGTTTTGGGCGGGACAGTATTACAATGAGCAGTTCTTC	CATFRAKWFWAGQYYNEQFF
many	TRBJ2-3	-	TRBV5-6	TGTGCCAGCAGCTTGGCCGCCGGGACGCAGATTAGCACAGATACGCAGTATTTT	CASSLAAGTQISTDTQYF
few	TRBJ2-6	-	TRBV7-2	TGTGCCAGCAGCCTGGGACAATCTGGGGCCAACGTCCTGACTTTC	CASSLGQSGANVLTF
-	TRBJ2-7	-	TRBV5-6	TGTGCCAGCAGCTTGGCCGAAGGGATTCCGGGCGAGCAGTACTTC	CASSLAEGIPGEQYF
few	TRBJ2-1	-	TRBV5-6	TGTGCCAGCAGCCGCCCTTCAGGGGGGGCCGTGGATGAGCAGTTCTTC	CASSRPSGGAVDEQFF
many	TRBJ2-1	-	TRBV27	TGTGCCAGCAACGAAAACCGGGGAGACCTCTCCTACAATGAGCAGTTCTTC	CASNENRGDLSYNEQFF
-	TRBJ2-7	-	TRBV24-1	TGTGCCACCAGTTGGGGAACCGGGACAACCTACGAGCAGTACTTC	CATSWGTGTTYEQYF
-	TRBJ1-5	TRBD1	TRBV7-8	TGTGCCAGCAGCTTAGGATCGACAGGGGAATCGGGTCAGCCCCAGCATTTT	CASSLGSTGESGQPQHF